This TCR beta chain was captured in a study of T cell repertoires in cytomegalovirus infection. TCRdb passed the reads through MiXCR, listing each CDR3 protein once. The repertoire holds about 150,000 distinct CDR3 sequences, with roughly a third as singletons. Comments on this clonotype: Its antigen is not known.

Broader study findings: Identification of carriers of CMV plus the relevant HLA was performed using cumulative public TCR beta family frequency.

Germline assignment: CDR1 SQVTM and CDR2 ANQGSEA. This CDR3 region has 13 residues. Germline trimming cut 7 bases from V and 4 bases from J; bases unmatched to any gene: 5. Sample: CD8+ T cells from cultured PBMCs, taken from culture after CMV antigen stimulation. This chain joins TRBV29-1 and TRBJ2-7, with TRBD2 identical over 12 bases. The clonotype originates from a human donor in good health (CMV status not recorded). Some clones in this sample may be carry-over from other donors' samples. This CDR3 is CSARLAGEYEQYF. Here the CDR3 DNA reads TGCAGCGCTCGACTAGCGGGGGAATACGAGCAGTACTTC.